This entry lists 9 T cell receptor beta chains sequenced from one sample in a study of shared T cell receptors in the human thymus. Clones were sequenced by immunoSEQ multiplex PCR, and TCRdb holds only the in-frame ones, with some missing. The data hold about 660,000 clones, with 80% to 90% observed a single time. This sample was shared with a second study, whose subject was human thymus T cells.

The sample consisted of thymocytes. These receptors originate from a boy less than two years old with a congenital heart defect.

V is TRBV4-3 and J is TRBJ1-4; no clear D gene. Trimming took 0 bases from V and 4 from J, leaving 9 bases between them. Germline CDR1 reads LGHNA; CDR2 reads YSLEER. CDR3 length equals 15 residues. The CDR3 DNA sequence: TGCGCCAGCAGCCAAGATTGGGCCTTTAATGAAAAACTGTTTTTT. Translated: CASSQDWAFNEKLFF.

The CDR3 DNA is TGTGCCAGCAGTTACAAGGCAGGGGCTTACAATGAGCAGTTCTTC. Encoded protein: CASSYKAGAYNEQFF. This sequence joins TRBV6-5 and TRBJ2-1; tentatively, D is TRBD1 (6 bases). Germline CDR1 is MNHEY and CDR2 is SVGAGI. V was cut by 2 bases and J by 4 bases, with 12 bases left in between. The CDR3 length is 15 residues.

V gene TRBV7-9 combines with J gene TRBJ1-1; 9 positions agree with TRBD1. Germline lookup yields CDR1 SEHNR and CDR2 FQNEAQ (reference sequence). J was trimmed by 3 bases and V by 4 bases; bases with no gene match: 6. CDR3 length: 15 amino acids. The CDR3 reads CASSSGQGGDTEAFF. The CDR3 region has the DNA TGTGCCAGCAGCTCGGGACAGGGAGGGGACACTGAAGCTTTCTTT.

This chain connects TRBV29-1 to TRBJ2-3, with 8 bases that match TRBD2. Germline V gene data show CDR1 as SQVTM and CDR2 as ANQGSEA. V lost 0 bases, J lost 1 base, and 0 bases stayed unmatched. CDR3 length equals 14 residues. In DNA form, the CDR3 reads TGCAGCGTTGAAGAGACTAGCGGCACAGATACGCAGTATTTT. Amino acid sequence: CSVEETSGTDTQYF.

This chain joins TRBV5-1 and TRBJ1-3; D is possibly TRBD1 (6 bases). Per germline, CDR1 SGHRS and CDR2 YFSETQ. This CDR3 is 17 amino acids long. V gave up 4 bases and J gave up 8 bases, with 25 bases separating them. Here the CDR3 DNA reads TGCGCCAGCAGCCCCGGGCCCAGGGGTCCGCCCGGGGACACCATATATTTT. It translates to CASSPGPRGPPGDTIYF.

V is TRBV11-2 and J is TRBJ2-5; 12 nucleotides agree with TRBD2. The V segment lost 5 bases and the J segment 4 bases; nucleotides outside the gene matches: 5. This CDR3 contains 15 residues. Germline values: CDR1 SGHAT, CDR2 FQNNGV. The CDR3 here is CASSIRTSGIETQYF. The CDR3 DNA reads as TGTGCCAGCAGCATTCGGACTAGCGGGATAGAGACCCAGTACTTC. Full variable domain (remainder filled in from reference TRBV11-2 and TRBJ2-5): EAGVAQSPRYKIIEKRQSVAFWCNPISGHATLYWYQQILGQGPKLLIQFQNNGVVDDSQLPKDRFSAERLKGVDSTLKIQPAKLEDSAVYLCASSIRTSGIETQYFGPGTRLLVL.

In its sample, this clone was seen a few times. The chain links TRBV5-6 to TRBJ2-3, with TRBD1 matching 7 bases. CDR1 and CDR2 from the germline V gene are SGHDT and YYEEEE. V was clipped by 1 base and J by 6 bases; unmatched bases: 11. The CDR3 extends over 16 amino acids. CDR3 sequence reads: CASSLKGAERPDTQYF. CDR3 nucleotides: TGTGCCAGCAGCTTGAAGGGGGCAGAACGTCCGGATACGCAGTATTTT.

The DNA of the CDR3 is TGCGCCAGCAGCCAAACCCTACAGGGTGAAGGCTACACCTTC. As protein: CASSQTLQGEGYTF. This chain joins TRBV4-1 and TRBJ1-2; tentative D call: TRBD1 (6 bases). The CDR3 runs to 14 residues. Deletions cut 2 bases from V and 8 bases from J, with 15 bases between. Germline V gene data show CDR1 as MGHRA and CDR2 as YSYEKL.

J is TRBJ2-1 and V is TRBV27; 8 nucleotides agree with TRBD2. The CDR3 spans 15 residues. From germline, CDR1 is MNHEY and CDR2 SMNVEV (reference sequence). The V gene end was trimmed by 6 bases and the J gene end by 5 bases; junction bases not matched to a gene: 9. The CDR3 DNA reads TGTGCCAGCAGCTCACGGGAGGGCCTCGACAATGAGCAGTTCTTC. Its protein product is CASSSREGLDNEQFF.